This T cell receptor beta chain was identified in a study of cytomegalovirus exposure and HLA in healthy donors (dated by TCRdb to about 2017). Broadly, across the study: An earlier analysis of a few hundred of the donors reported 276 Gb of sequence data and roughly 120 million unique TCR beta sequences obtained from 180 million or so T cells. Among 300 to 450 genotyped donors of the cohort, an average of approximately 250,000 unique TCR beta nucleotide sequences were sequenced per donor, roughly 20% of them non-productive. The number of typed donors differed by locus: roughly 620-640 for A, B, C, DRB1 and DQB1; approximately 520 for DQA1; 606 for DPA1; and approximately 450 for DPB1. The study aimed to test whether cataloging public T cell receptors could reveal signatures of past pathogen exposure. Every repertoire in the discovery cohort had been generated on one and the same sequencing platform. A later genetic analysis took genome-wide SNP genotypes for about 65% of the 666 donors and used that subset as a discovery cohort. Four or five DR-DQ haplotypes were handled as single units for association and clustering because linkage in the cohort was strong. The later analysis used no new phenotypic data to find candidate immune exposures, relying instead on TCR beta sequences and their occurrence across donors. In a later analysis, previously published TCR beta repertoires from about 640 donors were re-analyzed and high-resolution HLA genotyping was added so that TCR occurrence patterns could be studied. To predict cytomegalovirus infection status, the study combined high-throughput TCR immunosequencing, statistical association of individual TCRs with disease status, and machine learning. Donor age, sex, ethnicity and CMV serostatus were compiled alongside the repertoire data. The T cell repertoires of around 730 subjects were profiled by immunosequencing and related to cytomegalovirus serostatus. An early release covering over 500 HLA-typed donors comprised about 300 gigabases of sequencing data and 85 million to 100 million unique TCR sequences. Both class I and class II loci were covered by HLA typing, at four-digit resolution. A separate validation cohort of over 95 different subjects was used in addition to the approximately 670-subject first cohort. Of the roughly 400 genotyped donors, around 81% fell in the genetic ancestry cluster associated with self-reported Caucasian donors. In an earlier analysis of 587 of the donors, high-throughput TCR beta sequencing was used to judge whether each TCR beta V gene segment behaved as functional or pseudogenic.

The cohort comprised several hundred healthy bone marrow donors. Cohort members were all nominally healthy when sampled, although unrecorded immune exposures were likely present. The donor tested CMV seropositive, placing the donor among the roughly 300 seropositive members of the cohort. Each donor provided a peripheral blood sample, and peripheral blood mononuclear cells were used for TCR beta sequencing. Genomic DNA was extracted from the blood cell samples with the Qiagen DNeasy Blood Extraction Kit. Libraries were constructed by the immunoSEQ multiplex PCR assay. The multiplex PCR relied on a mix of 60 forward primers for TCR Vbeta segments and 13 reverse primers for TCR Jbeta segments. The CDR3 region of rearranged TCR beta genes was amplified from genomic DNA with a multiplex PCR assay. On the Illumina HiSeq System, the amplified TCR beta libraries were sequenced as 87-base-pair reads. The study's own analysis went as follows. In a later analysis, tens of millions of unique TCR beta chains were counted across the roughly 610 repertoires, and some 10 million of these chains were shared by at least two donors. Raw reads were error-corrected and collapsed into unique sequences by a nearest-neighbor algorithm in which closely related sequences were merged to remove PCR and sequencing errors. V, D and J gene segments were assigned by aligning CDR3 sequences to IMGT reference sequences. Each retained sequence needed at least a six-nucleotide match to both a V gene segment and a J gene segment. Rearrangements were classified as productive when the CDR3 lacked stop codons and remained in frame with V and J, and all other rearrangements were classified as non-productive. Following IMGT convention, CDR3 was defined as the stretch from the second conserved V-encoded cysteine up to the conserved J-encoded phenylalanine. In an earlier analysis of around 570 of the donors, sequences lacking an unambiguous match to a single V gene segment were excluded. In an earlier analysis of 587 of the donors, V segments were called functional above 56.7% productive rearrangements and were called segregating when the between-donor standard deviation exceeded 5%. A statistical classification framework was built for diagnosing cytomegalovirus status from the catalog of TCR beta chain sequences. In a later analysis, TCR nucleotide sequences were compared against IMGT/GENE-DB human TR gene sequences so that V and J genes could be assigned. A later analysis assigned CDR3 sequences and most-parsimonious VDJ recombination scenarios with the TCRdist pipeline. In a later analysis, every TCR beta chain was defined by the combination of its CDR3 amino acid sequence and its V-gene family, and reads without a unique V-gene family were dropped. In a later analysis, 450 to 600 highly shared, low-generation-probability nucleotide sequences were removed to address suspected cross-contamination and a sequencing artifact. For each public chain, a later analysis derived a clonal expansion index from normalized ranks of inferred template counts within each repertoire. A later analysis computed generation probabilities with a VDJ recombination model fitted to out-of-frame rearrangements, and checked the results against IGoR. In a later analysis, TCR-TCR, TCR-HLA and TCR-CMV co-occurrence was scored with hypergeometric tests, and a repertoire-size bias correction was applied to TCR pairs. To estimate false discovery rates, a later analysis permuted the HLA or CMV assignments 20 times. In a later analysis, co-occurring TCRs were grouped using DBSCAN, with TCRdist sequence similarity added in when clustering inside HLA-allele-positive subsets. Co-occurrence clustering excluded repertoires with fewer than 30,000 or more than 120,000 public chains, plus five with anomalous nucleotide sharing. TCRdb carries this immuneACCESS record with in-frame sequences only. Its versions omit some clonotypes, under half of them owing to an unresolved V gene in the studies checked, with the rest unexplained. V, J and clone size reflect that table, while D and trimming were determined from the DNA. The sample's table lists a count of roughly 190,000 clones. Clones ranked in the top ten supply less than 0.95% of the sample.

V is cut by 6 bases and J by 1 base, and the space between the germline ends is 8 bases. CDR1 and CDR2 were assigned from the germline V gene as SQVTM and ANQGSEA. Inclusive of the bounding cysteine and phenylalanine, the CDR3 is 12 residues long. The CDR3 DNA has 36 bases and is translated from base 1. Overall study results and their limits: The classifier was reported to diagnose cytomegalovirus status with high specificity and sensitivity in both the original cohort and the validation cohort. Correlated functional status among segregating V segments might reflect linkage disequilibrium, but an unknown experimental factor could not be ruled out. For the cohort, immune exposure information was limited to CMV serostatus. Compared with equally common non-associated chains, HLA-associated TCR beta chains in a later analysis were more clonally expanded and had lower generation probabilities. A total of roughly 160 TCR beta chains were listed by the study as associated with cytomegalovirus. According to a later analysis, parvovirus B19, influenza, CMV and Epstein-Barr virus appeared linked to several top co-occurrence clusters. Specific HLA alleles were associated with more than 15,000 TCR beta sequences at a false discovery rate of 0.05 in a later analysis. Because counts were too low, 15 to 20 rarely observed V segments, including chromosome 9 orphons, were left out of the earlier analysis of approximately 500 of the donors. In vitro tests confirmed that a few of the cytomegalovirus-associated TCR beta chains recognize cytomegalovirus antigens. Compared with the roughly 600-donor mean, donors in an Asian-associated ancestry cluster had fewer N-insertions in productive TCRs, according to a later genetic analysis. A cluster of highly shared sequence variants was judged likely to be a technical artifact of the sequencing pipeline. A further reported finding was that TCR beta sequences accurately predicted the HLA-A and HLA-B alleles for most subjects in the first cohort. Because the 87-base-pair reads could not distinguish some IMGT-functional V segments, including TRBV6-2 and TRBV6-3, those segments were excluded. Sequencing depth was assumed to be roughly uniform across donors in the presence/absence analyses, though that assumption may not hold. In an earlier analysis of some 540 of the donors, most TCR beta V segments appeared in productive rearrangements about 90% or about 30% of the time, broadly matching IMGT annotations. According to a later analysis, most CMV-associated TCR beta chains appeared to be HLA-restricted, and the HLA associations seemed to be driven largely by CMV exposure. While some public TCRs were present in many individuals, most TCR sequences turned up only very rarely across donors. HLA typing was unavailable for some donors at each locus, so association tests used only the typed subset. Only TCR beta chains were sequenced in this cohort, and the absence of alpha or paired-chain data limited detectable features. V-gene and J-gene trimming of TCR beta chains was associated with a missense DCLRE1C variant in a later genetic analysis, and the association was replicated in an independent cohort. A later analysis found that TCR association rates varied across HLA loci, with DRB1 alleles showing the most associated TCRs and HLA-C alleles the fewest. Assigning TCR associations to individual alleles was difficult when HLA alleles, especially DR and DQ, strongly co-occurred. It was suggested by the authors that the approach could potentially be generalized to other disease states and immunological phenotypes.

Comments on this clone: The clone's antigen remains unknown.

The rearrangement joined TRBV29-1 to TRBJ2-3; 5 matching bases give a weak D call of TRBD2. The TCR comes from a woman under 30 in good health and CMV-seropositive. Source material: PBMCs. The encoded CDR3 is CSVEGGTDTQYF. The nucleotide sequence is given as TGCAGCGTAGAGGGAGGCACAGATACGCAGTATTTT.